This section outlines one T cell receptor (beta chain) sequence together with its context. Antigen unknown. CDR1 MNHEY and CDR2 SMNVEV come from the germline V gene (reference sequence). CDR3 length equals 15 residues. The V and J ends lost 4 bases and 1 base respectively, with 11 bases between them. The sample is drawn from a study of liver allograft versus peripheral blood T cells. For the study at large: Blood and transplanted-liver T cell receptor repertoires from recipients were compared. Study conclusions and caveats: Intra-allograft T cell receptor repertoires in the liver reportedly differed from peripheral blood repertoires.

TCRdb re-called the reads with MiXCR, one entry per CDR3 protein. The table shows approximately 12,000 distinct CDR3 sequences, with 23% occurring only once. The sequence derives from a human patient who had a liver transplant. Some T cells may trace back to the graft donor. The chain joins TRBV27 to TRBJ1-3; unclear D gene. CDR3 amino acids: CASSSDRRSGNTIYF. The CDR3, as DNA: TGTGCCAGCAGTTCGGACCGGCGATCTGGAAACACCATATATTTT.